This passage covers 2 T cell receptor beta chains from one sample sequenced in a study of T-cell reconstitution after alpha-beta-depleted transplantation in children. As it was prepared, the TCRbeta library received unique molecular identifiers. TCRdb called the PCR reads again in MiXCR, with one record for every CDR3 protein. The table lists over 5,000 distinct CDR3 sequences, 16% of them singletons, with roughly 12% in the top ten. This material consisted of PBMCs, mostly from graft donor cells, taken 60 days after TCRalphabeta/CD19-depleted stem cell transplant. The receptors shown here come from a male patient under 18 who had a stem cell transplant for acute myeloid leukemia, so the T cells may come from the graft donor.

This sequence joins TRBV30 and TRBJ2-2, with D hard to call. Germline V gives CDR1 GTSNPN, CDR2 SVGIG (reference sequence). The CDR3 runs 13 residues. The CDR3 DNA follows: TGTGCTTTTGGTCGCGGAAACACCGGGGAGCTGTTTTTT. The encoded protein is CAFGRGNTGELFF.

This clonotype has just a few counts. The J gene is TRBJ2-2, the V gene TRBV7-9; the D gene is possibly TRBD2 (6 bases). Between the trimmed V and J ends, which lost 0 bases and 4 bases, there was a span of 9 bases. This CDR3 has 15 amino acids. Germline assignment: CDR1 SEHNR and CDR2 FQNEAQ (reference sequence). CDR3 DNA sequence: TGTGCCAGCAGCTTAGCGGGGGGATCCACCGGGGAGCTGTTTTTT. It translates to CASSLAGGSTGELFF.